The 9 T cell receptor beta chains presented below share a single source sample, sequenced in a study of T cell repertoires in cytomegalovirus infection. Their cognate antigens are unknown. In TCRdb, the reads were re-called with MiXCR into one record per CDR3 protein. The data contain a few hundred thousand distinct CDR3 sequences, under 45% of them singletons. The starting material was cultured PBMCs, obtained from culture after CMV antigen stimulation. The receptors here all came from a human donor in good health (CMV status not recorded). Some clones in this sample may be carry-over from other donors' samples.

The sample holds a few counts of this clonotype. The V and J genes are TRBV7-2 and TRBJ2-7; D is unresolved. CDR3 size: 13 residues. Germline assignment: CDR1 SGHTA and CDR2 FQGNSA. V was shortened by 4 bases and J by 2 bases, with 9 bases between the two germline ends. CDR3 region: CASSSPMAYEQYF. CDR3 bases: TGTGCCAGCAGCTCCCCAATGGCCTACGAGCAGTACTTC.

Only a few counts were recorded for this clonotype. The J gene is TRBJ2-7, the V gene TRBV6-5; D unclear. V lost 2 bases to trimming and J lost 2 bases, with 10 bases between them. This CDR3 region has 14 residues. Per the germline V gene, CDR1 is MNHEY and CDR2 is SVGAGI. The CDR3 DNA reads TGTGCCAGCAGTTACGGAGAGAGTCCCTACGAGCAGTACTTC. Its protein is CASSYGESPYEQYF.

The V gene is TRBV2, the J gene TRBJ1-3, with D unclear. CDR3 length equals 17 residues. CDR1 and CDR2 (germline): SNHLY, FYNNEI. V was trimmed by 3 bases and J by 0 bases, leaving 15 bases between them. The CDR3: CASSDEKDLFSGNTIYF. The DNA of the CDR3 is TGTGCCAGCAGTGATGAAAAGGACCTGTTCTCTGGAAACACCATATATTTT.

The CDR3 nucleotides read TGTGCCAGCAGACCGCCACTGACAGGTACAAATCAGCCCCAGCATTTT. Translated, it gives CASRPPLTGTNQPQHF. The chain has TRBV6-6 and TRBJ1-5; possibly TRBD1 for D (6 bases). CDR3 length: 16 amino acids. The ends were cut back, 6 bases at V and 4 bases at J, with 19 bases in the middle. Germline V gene sequence: CDR1 MNHNY, CDR2 SVGAGI (reference sequence).

J is TRBJ1-5 and V is TRBV18; D gene uncertain. The CDR3 is made up of 14 amino acids. Germline V gene data show CDR1 as KGHSH and CDR2 as LQKENI. V lost 6 bases to trimming and J lost 2 bases, with 11 bases between them. This CDR3 is CASSSLDRNQPQHF. CDR3 coding DNA: TGTGCCAGCTCTTCACTCGACCGCAATCAGCCCCAGCATTTT.

V is TRBV11-2 and J is TRBJ1-4; a possible D gene is TRBD1 (6 bases). CDR1 and CDR2 (germline): SGHAT, FQNNGV. V lost 5 bases and J 2 bases, leaving 15 bases between the germline ends. The CDR3 spans 16 residues. The CDR3 spells CASSHFRGPTNEKLFF. CDR3 in DNA: TGTGCCAGCAGCCATTTTCGGGGGCCGACTAATGAAAAACTGTTTTTT.

This clonotype was found many times. The chain is built from TRBV7-2 and TRBJ1-1, with 7 positions matching TRBD1. Germline values: CDR1 SGHTA, CDR2 FQGNSA. This CDR3 region has 15 residues. Unmatched junction bases numbered 11, after V lost 4 bases and J lost 6 bases. The CDR3 DNA sequence: TGTGCCAGCAGCTCCGACTGGACAGGTTGGGCTGAAGCTTTCTTT. Its translation: CASSSDWTGWAEAFF.

This clonotype appeared once. One junction end does not reproduce the germline sequence, and a read error may be involved. The chain carries TRBV5-6 and TRBJ2-5, with TRBD2 as a possible D gene (5 bases). This CDR3 is 15 amino acids long. The germline CDR1 and CDR2 sequences are SGHDT and YYEEEE. In DNA form, the CDR3 reads TGTGCCGGCAGCATCGGGGTTAAGCGAGAAGAGACCCAGTACTTC. Encoded protein: CAGSIGVKREETQYF.

This clonotype was found a few times. The junction shows a germline mismatch at one end, possibly a read error. The chain recombines TRBV7-2 with TRBJ2-7; TRBD1 is a possible D gene (5 bases). This CDR3 is 11 amino acids long. The germline CDR1 and CDR2 sequences are SGHTA and FQGNSA. Here the CDR3 reads CASSLGQGTNF. For the CDR3, the DNA is TGTGCCAGCAGCTTAGGGCAGGGTACGAACTTC. The full variable domain, its missing parts supplied by reference TRBV7-2 and TRBJ2-7, is GAGVSQSPSNKVTEKGKDVELRCDPISGHTALYWYRQSLGQGLEFLIYFQGNSAPDKSGLPSDRFSAERTGGSVSTLTIQRTQQEDSAVYLCASSLGQGTNFGPGTRLTVT.